This T cell receptor (beta chain) came from a study of shared clonotypes between healthy human individuals (dated by TCRdb to 2020 to 2021). The study in broad terms: Three men and two women, aged 18 to 49 years, made up the cohort. For each donor, three plates each were used for CD4 naive and CD4 memory, two plates were used for CD8 naive, and one plate was used for CD8 memory. Each donor's leukapheresis produced roughly between roughly 0.85 and 9.5 billion PBMCs. To increase sequencing depth and limit assay-specific biases, TCR repertoire library preparation and sequencing were carried out by different laboratories using diverse techniques. The study deeply sequenced blood TCR repertoires of five healthy adults to estimate repertoire size and the extent of clonotype sharing between individuals.

Using the deep immunoSEQ assay, multiplex PCR amplified TCR CDR3 regions from genomic DNA. Extracted genomic DNA from each cell subset was distributed evenly across all wells of several immunoSEQ 96-well plates, and each plate was treated as a replicate. For sorted subsets, about 200 ng genomic DNA, equal to about 30,000 T cell genomes, was loaded into each replicate PCR. The purified libraries were quantified using a Qubit 3.0 fluorometer, sized with a Bioanalyzer 2100, and then quantified again using the KAPA Library Quantification kit. Every immunoSEQ 96-well plate was sequenced on a separate single-read 150-cycle Illumina NextSeq 550 flow cell. The paper's data handling went like this. The immunoSEQ output contained only junctional sequences without quality scores, so filtering could not match that applied to full-length reads. To assign V/J genes and CDR3, sequences were annotated using PyIR, a Python wrapper for IgBLAST v1.9, with IMGT germline references. Any read was removed if the V/J assignment was weak (E-value above 1e-6), the CDR3 was missing, or the read contained stop codons, out-of-frame junctions, or ambiguous translated residues. V3J clonotypes were defined by identical inferred V gene, J gene, and CDR3 amino acid sequence. Percentage overlap between repertoires was calculated by dividing the number of shared unique clonotypes by the size of the smaller repertoire. Richness of each repertoire was evaluated using RTK rarefaction, the Chao1 estimator, and Recon v2.1 estimates of unobserved clonotypes. Generation probabilities were computed with OLGA for all TCRbeta clonotypes obtained by the gDNA method from a few donors. TCRdb's version of the immuneACCESS table is confined to in-frame rearrangements and falls short of the full clone set. An unresolved V gene accounts for under half of the shortfall where checked; the remainder is of unknown origin. D and trimming were read from the DNA, whereas the V and J calls and clone size are those reported in that table. This sample holds approximately 2,200,000 clones; under 95% were observed only once. About 1.5% of the sample is held by the ten biggest clonotypes.

V has 1 base trimmed and J has 3 bases trimmed; junction bases matching no gene number 6. CDR1 and CDR2 are read off the germline V gene (reference sequence) as MNHEY and SMNVEV. CDR3 length: 15 amino acids, cysteine to phenylalanine. Only the CDR3 part of the read is kept: 45 bases, read in frame from the first base. CD8 naive samples consisted of CD45RO-negative cells that were positively selected for CCR7, yielding a CD45RA+CCR7+ population without TemRA cells. Healthy HIV-negative adults with no recently reported acute infections or vaccinations were included as donors. All donors were Caucasian adults living in Nashville, Tennessee, USA. Blood was obtained by leukapheresis, after which PBMCs were separated by Ficoll-Histopaque density gradient centrifugation and cryopreserved in liquid nitrogen vapor phase. Purity and quantity of every magnetically sorted T cell population were checked by analytical flow cytometry. Each sorted fraction had its genomic DNA isolated and then quantified by UV absorbance on a Nanodrop 2000c.

Details on this clone: It has no known antigen specificity. Per-nucleotide qualities are absent, and no much larger clonotype sits a single base away.

What the authors observed across the whole study: Based on pairwise subsampling, the degree of clonotype sharing among donors was expected to be affected by sequencing depth. Higher generation probabilities were observed for clonotypes shared by all four sorted-subset donors than for non-shared clonotypes. Incomplete sequencing was indicated by rarefaction of sorted-subset datasets, despite the large sequencing depth. Sampling was restricted to blood, and TCR repertoires in tissue are likely to differ from TCR repertoires in blood. Because the study included a small number of donors, the genetic and exposure-history diversity represented was limited. Across four donors, approximately 5% of naive CD4, 3.5% of naive CD8, 2% to 2.5% of memory CD4, and 0.4% to 0.45% of memory CD8 clonotypes were shared. Larger estimated clonotype richness was generally found for naive subsets than for memory subsets.

The origin of this receptor is a man younger than 30 in good health. Some clones in this sample may be carry-over from other donors' samples. Sequencing input: naive CD8+ T cells from PBMCs. The cell subset or site label here, explained by the study, means: CD45RA+CCR7+. The rearrangement joined TRBV27 to TRBJ2-7, with 7 bases matching TRBD2. The CDR3 here reads CASSLYAGEIYEQYF. The bases are TGTGCCAGCAGTTTATATGCGGGAGAGATCTACGAGCAGTACTTC.